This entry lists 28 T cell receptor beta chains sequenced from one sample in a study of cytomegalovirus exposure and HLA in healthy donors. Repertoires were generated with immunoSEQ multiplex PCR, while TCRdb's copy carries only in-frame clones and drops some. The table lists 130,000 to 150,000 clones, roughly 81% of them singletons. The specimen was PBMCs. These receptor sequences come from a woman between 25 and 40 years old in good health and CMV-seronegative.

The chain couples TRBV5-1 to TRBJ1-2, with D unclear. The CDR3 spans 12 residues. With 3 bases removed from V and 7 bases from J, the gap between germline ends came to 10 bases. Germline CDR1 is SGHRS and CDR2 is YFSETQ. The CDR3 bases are TGCGCCAGCAGCTCCCCAAGGAGTGGCTACACCTTC. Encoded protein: CASSSPRSGYTF.

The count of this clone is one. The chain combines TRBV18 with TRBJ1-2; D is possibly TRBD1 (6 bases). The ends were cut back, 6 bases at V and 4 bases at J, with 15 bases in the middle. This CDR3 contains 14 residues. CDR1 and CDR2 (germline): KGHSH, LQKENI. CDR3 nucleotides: TGTGCCAGCTCCCCAACCGGACAGCTCTATGGCTACACCTTC. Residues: CASSPTGQLYGYTF.

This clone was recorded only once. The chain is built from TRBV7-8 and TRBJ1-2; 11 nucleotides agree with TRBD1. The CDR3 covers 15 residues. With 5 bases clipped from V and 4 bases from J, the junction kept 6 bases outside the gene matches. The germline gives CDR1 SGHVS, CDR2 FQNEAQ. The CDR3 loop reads CASSPGTGGGYGYTF. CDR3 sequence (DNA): TGTGCCAGCAGCCCAGGGACAGGGGGGGGCTATGGCTACACCTTC.

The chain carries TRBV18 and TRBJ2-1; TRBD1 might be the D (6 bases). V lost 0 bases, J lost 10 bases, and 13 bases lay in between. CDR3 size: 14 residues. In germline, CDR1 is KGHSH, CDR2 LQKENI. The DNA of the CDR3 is TGTGCCAGCTCACCACCAGGGACACGGTACGAGCAGTTCTTC. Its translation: CASSPPGTRYEQFF.

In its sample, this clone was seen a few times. The CDR3 region is CGAGSGGAYEQYF. DNA of the CDR3: TGTGGGGCTGGTAGCGGGGGGGCCTACGAGCAGTACTTC. The gene calls are TRBV6-1 and TRBJ2-7; 11 positions match TRBD2. The CDR3 sequence is 13 residues long. Germline V CDR1 and CDR2: MNHNS, SASEGT.

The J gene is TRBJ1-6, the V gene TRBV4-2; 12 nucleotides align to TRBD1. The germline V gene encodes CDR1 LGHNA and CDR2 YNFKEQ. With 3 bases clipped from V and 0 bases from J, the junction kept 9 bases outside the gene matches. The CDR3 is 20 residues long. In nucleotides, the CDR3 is TGTGCCAGCAGCCAGGAGGGACAGGGGGCTCGAAGCTCCTATAATTCACCCCTCCACTTT. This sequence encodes CASSQEGQGARSSYNSPLHF.

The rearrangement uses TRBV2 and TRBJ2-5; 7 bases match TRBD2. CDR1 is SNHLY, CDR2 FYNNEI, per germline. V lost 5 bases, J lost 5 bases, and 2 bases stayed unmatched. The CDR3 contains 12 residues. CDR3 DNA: TGTGCCAGCAGTCCCGGGGGGGAGACCCAGTACTTC. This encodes CASSPGGETQYF.

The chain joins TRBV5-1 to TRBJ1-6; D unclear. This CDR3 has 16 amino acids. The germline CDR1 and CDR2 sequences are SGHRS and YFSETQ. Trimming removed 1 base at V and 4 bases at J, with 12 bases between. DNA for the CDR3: TGCGCCAGCAGCTTGACCGGGAACACTTATAATTCACCCCTCCACTTT. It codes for CASSLTGNTYNSPLHF.

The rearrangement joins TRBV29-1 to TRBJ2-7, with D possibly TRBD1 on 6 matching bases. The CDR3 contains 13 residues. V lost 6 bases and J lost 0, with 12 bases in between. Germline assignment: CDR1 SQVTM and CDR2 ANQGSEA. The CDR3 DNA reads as TGCAGCGTCGTCCGGGACAACTCCTACGAGCAGTACTTC. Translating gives CSVVRDNSYEQYF.

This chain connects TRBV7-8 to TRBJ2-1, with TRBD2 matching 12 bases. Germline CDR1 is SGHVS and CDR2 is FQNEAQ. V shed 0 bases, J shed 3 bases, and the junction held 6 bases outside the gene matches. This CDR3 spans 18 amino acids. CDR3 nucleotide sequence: TGTGCCAGCAGCTTAGCGTTGGCTAGCGGGGGGGTCTACAATGAGCAGTTCTTC. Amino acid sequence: CASSLALASGGVYNEQFF.

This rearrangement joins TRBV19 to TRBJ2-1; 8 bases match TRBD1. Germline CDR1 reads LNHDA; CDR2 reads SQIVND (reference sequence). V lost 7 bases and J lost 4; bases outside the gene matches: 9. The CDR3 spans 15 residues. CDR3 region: CASNRQGITYNEQFF. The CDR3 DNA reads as TGTGCCAGTAATCGACAGGGGATCACTTACAATGAGCAGTTCTTC.

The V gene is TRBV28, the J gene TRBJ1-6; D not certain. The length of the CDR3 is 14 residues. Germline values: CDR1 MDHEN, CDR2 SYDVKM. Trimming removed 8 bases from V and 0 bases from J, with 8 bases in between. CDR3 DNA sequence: TGTGCCAGCGAGTCGAGCTCCTATAATTCACCCCTCCACTTT. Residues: CASESSSYNSPLHF.

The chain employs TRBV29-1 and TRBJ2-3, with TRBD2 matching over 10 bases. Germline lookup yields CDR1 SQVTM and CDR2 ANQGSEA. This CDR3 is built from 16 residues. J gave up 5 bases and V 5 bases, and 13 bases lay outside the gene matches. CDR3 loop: CSVPPRRAGGRDTQYF. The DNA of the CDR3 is TGCAGCGTTCCCCCTCGGCGAGCGGGGGGGAGAGATACGCAGTATTTT.

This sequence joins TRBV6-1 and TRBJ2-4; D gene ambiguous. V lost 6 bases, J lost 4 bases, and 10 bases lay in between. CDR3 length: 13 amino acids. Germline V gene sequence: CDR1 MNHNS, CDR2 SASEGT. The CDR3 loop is CASRLSSKNIQYF. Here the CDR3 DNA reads TGTGCCAGCAGATTATCGTCTAAAAACATTCAGTACTTC.

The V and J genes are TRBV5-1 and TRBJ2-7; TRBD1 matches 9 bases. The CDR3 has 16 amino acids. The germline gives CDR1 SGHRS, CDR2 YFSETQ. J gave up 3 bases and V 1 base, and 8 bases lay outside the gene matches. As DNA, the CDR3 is TGCGCCAGCAGCTTGATGACAGGGGGGGTATTCTACGAGCAGTACTTC. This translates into CASSLMTGGVFYEQYF.

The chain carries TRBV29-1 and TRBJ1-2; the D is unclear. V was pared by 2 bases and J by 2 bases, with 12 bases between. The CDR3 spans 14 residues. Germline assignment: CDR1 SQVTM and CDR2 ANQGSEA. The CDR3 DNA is TGCAGCGTTGAAAACCTCGACGGGAACTATGGCTACACCTTC. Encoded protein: CSVENLDGNYGYTF. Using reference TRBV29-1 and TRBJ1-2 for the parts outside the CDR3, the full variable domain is SAVISQKPSRDICQRGTSLTIQCQVDSQVTMMFWYRQQPGQSLTLIATANQGSEATYESGFVIDKFPISRPNLTFSTLTVSNMSPEDSSIYLCSVENLDGNYGYTFGSGTRLTVV.

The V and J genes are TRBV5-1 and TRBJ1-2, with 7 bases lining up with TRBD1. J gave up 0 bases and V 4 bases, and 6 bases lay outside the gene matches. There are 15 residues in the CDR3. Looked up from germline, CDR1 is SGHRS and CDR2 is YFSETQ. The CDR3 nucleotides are TGCGCCAGCAGCGCCACAGGGGATCCTAACTATGGCTACACCTTC. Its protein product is CASSATGDPNYGYTF.

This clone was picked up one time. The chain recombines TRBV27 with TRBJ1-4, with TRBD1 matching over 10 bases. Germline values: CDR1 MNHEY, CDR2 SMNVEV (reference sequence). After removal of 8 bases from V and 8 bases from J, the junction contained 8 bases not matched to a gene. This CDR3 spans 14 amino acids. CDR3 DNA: TGTGCCAGCTCGACAGGGGGCAGTTACGAAAAACTGTTTTTT. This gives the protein CASSTGGSYEKLFF.

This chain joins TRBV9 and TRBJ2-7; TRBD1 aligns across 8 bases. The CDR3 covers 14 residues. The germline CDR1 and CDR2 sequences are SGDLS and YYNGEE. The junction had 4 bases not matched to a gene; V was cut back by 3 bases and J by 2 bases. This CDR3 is CASSARTGPYEQYF. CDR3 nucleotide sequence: TGTGCCAGCAGCGCCCGGACAGGGCCCTACGAGCAGTACTTC. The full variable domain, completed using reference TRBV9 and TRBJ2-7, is DSGVTQTPKHLITATGQRVTLRCSPRSGDLSVYWYQQSLDQGLQFLIQYYNGEERAKGNILERFSAQQFPDLHSELNLSSLELGDSALYFCASSARTGPYEQYFGPGTRLTVT.

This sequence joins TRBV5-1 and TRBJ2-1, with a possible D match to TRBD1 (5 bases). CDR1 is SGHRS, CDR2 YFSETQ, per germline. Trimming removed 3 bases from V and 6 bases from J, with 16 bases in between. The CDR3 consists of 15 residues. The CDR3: CASSWGRGYGNEQFF. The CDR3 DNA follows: TGCGCCAGCAGCTGGGGAAGGGGTTACGGCAATGAGCAGTTCTTC.

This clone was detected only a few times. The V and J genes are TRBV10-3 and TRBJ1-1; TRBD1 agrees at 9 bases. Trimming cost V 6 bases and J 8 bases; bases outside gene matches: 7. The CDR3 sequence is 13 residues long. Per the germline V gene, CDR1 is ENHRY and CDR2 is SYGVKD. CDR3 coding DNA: TGTGCCATCAGCGCGAACAGGGGGCGGGAAGCTTTCTTT. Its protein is CAISANRGREAFF.

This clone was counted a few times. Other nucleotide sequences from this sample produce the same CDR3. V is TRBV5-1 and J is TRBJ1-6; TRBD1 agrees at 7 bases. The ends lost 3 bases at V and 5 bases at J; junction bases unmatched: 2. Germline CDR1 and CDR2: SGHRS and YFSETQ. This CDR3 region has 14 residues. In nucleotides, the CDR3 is TGCGCCAGCAGCTCGGGACAGAATAATTCACCCCTCCACTTT. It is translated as CASSSGQNNSPLHF. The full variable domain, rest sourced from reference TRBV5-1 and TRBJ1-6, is KAGVTQTPRYLIKTRGQQVTLSCSPISGHRSVSWYQQTPGQGLQFLFEYFSETQRNKGNFPGRFSGRQFSNSRSEMNVSTLELGDSALYLCASSSGQNNSPLHFGNGTRLTVT.

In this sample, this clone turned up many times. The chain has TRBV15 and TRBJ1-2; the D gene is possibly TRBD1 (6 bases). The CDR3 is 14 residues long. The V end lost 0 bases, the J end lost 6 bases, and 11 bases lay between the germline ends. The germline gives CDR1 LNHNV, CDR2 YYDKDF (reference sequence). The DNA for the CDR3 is TGTGCCACCAGCAGAGATCGGGCAGGGGATGGCTACACCTTC. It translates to CATSRDRAGDGYTF.

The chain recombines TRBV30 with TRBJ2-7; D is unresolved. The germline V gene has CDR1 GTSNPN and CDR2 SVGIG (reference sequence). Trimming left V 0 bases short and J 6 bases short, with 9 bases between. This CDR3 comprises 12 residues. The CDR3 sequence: CAWSVQVGEQYF. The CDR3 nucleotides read TGTGCCTGGAGTGTTCAGGTGGGCGAGCAGTACTTC.

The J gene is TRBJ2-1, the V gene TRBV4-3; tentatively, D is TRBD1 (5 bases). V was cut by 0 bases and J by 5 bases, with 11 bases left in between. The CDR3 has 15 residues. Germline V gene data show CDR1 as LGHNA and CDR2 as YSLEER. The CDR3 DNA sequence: TGCGCCAGCAGCCAAGAAGGGGCTCTAAACAATGAGCAGTTCTTC. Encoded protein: CASSQEGALNNEQFF.

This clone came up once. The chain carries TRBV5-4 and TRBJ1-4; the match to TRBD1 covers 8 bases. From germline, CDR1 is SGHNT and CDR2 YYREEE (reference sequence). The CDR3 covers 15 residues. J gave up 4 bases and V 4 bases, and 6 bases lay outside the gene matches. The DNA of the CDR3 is TGTGCCAGCAGCCGGACAGGGTTGAATAATGAAAAACTGTTTTTT. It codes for CASSRTGLNNEKLFF.

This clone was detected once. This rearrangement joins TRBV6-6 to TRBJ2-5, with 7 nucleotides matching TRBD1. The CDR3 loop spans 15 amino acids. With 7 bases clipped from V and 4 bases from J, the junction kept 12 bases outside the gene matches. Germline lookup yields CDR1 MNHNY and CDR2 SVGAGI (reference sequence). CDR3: CASNIQGQILETQYF. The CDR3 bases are TGTGCCAGCAATATTCAGGGACAGATCTTAGAGACCCAGTACTTC.

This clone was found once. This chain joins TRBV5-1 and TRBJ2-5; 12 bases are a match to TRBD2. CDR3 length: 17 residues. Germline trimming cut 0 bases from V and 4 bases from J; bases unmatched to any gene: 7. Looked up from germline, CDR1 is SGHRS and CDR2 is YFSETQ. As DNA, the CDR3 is TGCGCCAGCAGCTTGGAGGCTAGCGGGGGGGCGCGAGAGACCCAGTACTTC. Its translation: CASSLEASGGARETQYF.